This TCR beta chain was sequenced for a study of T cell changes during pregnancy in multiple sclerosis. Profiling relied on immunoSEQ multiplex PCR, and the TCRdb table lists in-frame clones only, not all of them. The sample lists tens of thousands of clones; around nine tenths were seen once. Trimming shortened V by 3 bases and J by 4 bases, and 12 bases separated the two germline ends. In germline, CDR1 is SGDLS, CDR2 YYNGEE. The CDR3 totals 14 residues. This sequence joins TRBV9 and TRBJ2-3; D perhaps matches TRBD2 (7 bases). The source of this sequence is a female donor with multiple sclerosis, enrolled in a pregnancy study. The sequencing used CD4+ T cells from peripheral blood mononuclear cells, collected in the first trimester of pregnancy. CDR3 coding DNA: TGTGCCAGCAGCGAGGGGGGGGGCGCAGATACGCAGTATTTT. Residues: CASSEGGGADTQYF.